This TCR beta chain was sequenced in a study of Graves' ophthalmopathy and Graves' hyperthyroidism. This clonotype has at least ten counts. Its antigen is not identified. Study-wide points: Predictions made by the model for ophthalmopathy progression reached 70% to 71% sensitivity and about 72% specificity.

TCR beta CDR3 amplification used RNA transcripts. A first-round RT-PCR used HTBI primers, followed by a second-round multiplex PCR. TCRdb reprocessed the multiplex PCR reads with MiXCR, giving one entry per CDR3 protein. The sample yields hundreds of thousands of distinct CDR3 sequences, under 25% seen once. Where ophthalmopathy was absent within 18 months of follow-up, hyperthyroidism was stable. PBMCs were density-gradient isolated from roughly 10 ml fresh blood. The sequenced material came from peripheral blood. The receptor was derived from a woman aged 18-29 years with stable Graves' hyperthyroidism.

CDR3 residues: CAWSRGGLFNQPQHF. In nucleotides, the CDR3 is TGTGCCTGGTCCAGAGGGGGGCTATTTAATCAGCCCCAGCATTTT. The gene calls are TRBV30 and TRBJ1-5; perhaps TRBD1 as D (6 bases). This CDR3 is 15 amino acids long. The germline V and J ends were trimmed by 5 bases and 4 bases, with 18 bases remaining between them. Germline V gene sequence: CDR1 GTSNPN, CDR2 SVGIG (reference sequence).